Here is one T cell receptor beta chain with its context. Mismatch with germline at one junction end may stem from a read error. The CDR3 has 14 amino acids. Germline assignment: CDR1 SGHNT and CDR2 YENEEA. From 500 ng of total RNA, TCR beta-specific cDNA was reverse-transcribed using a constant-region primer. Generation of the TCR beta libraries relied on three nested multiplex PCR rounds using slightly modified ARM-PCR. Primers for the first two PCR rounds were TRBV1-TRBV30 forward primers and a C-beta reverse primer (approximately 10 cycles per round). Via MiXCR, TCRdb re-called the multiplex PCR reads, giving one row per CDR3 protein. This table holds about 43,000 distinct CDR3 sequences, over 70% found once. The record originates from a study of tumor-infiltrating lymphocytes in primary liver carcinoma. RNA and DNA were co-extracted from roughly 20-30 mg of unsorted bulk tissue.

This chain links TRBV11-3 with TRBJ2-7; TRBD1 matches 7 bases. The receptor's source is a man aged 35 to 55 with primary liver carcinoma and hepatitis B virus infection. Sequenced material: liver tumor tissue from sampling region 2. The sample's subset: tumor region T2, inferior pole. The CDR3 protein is CASSPGEGGYKQYF. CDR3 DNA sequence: TGTGCCAGCAGCCCTGGAGAAGGGGGCTACAAGCAGTATTTC.